The 9 T cell receptor beta chains listed next were all sequenced from one sample in a study of cytomegalovirus exposure and HLA in healthy donors. Method: immunoSEQ multiplex PCR; TCRdb's copy keeps in-frame clones and lacks some. The data show roughly 150,000 clones, 85% to 90% seen once. The sample taken for sequencing was PBMCs. These receptor sequences come from a woman in her late teens or twenties in good health and CMV-seropositive.

The rearrangement joins TRBV9 to TRBJ2-1; D is perhaps TRBD2 (5 bases). V lost 3 bases and J lost 8, with 12 bases in between. CDR3 length equals 13 residues. The V gene's germline CDR1 is SGDLS and CDR2 YYNGEE. For the CDR3, the DNA is TGTGCCAGCAGCGGTGGACTGGAACATGAGCAGTTCTTC. Its translation: CASSGGLEHEQFF.

The V and J genes are TRBV18 and TRBJ2-2; 11 bases agree with TRBD2. The CDR3 loop spans 15 amino acids. The ends lost 2 bases at V and 6 bases at J; junction bases unmatched: 2. The germline V gene has CDR1 KGHSH and CDR2 LQKENI. CDR3 region: CASSPALAGAGELFF. Written as DNA, the CDR3 is TGTGCCAGCTCACCAGCACTAGCGGGAGCCGGGGAGCTGTTTTTT.

The chain combines TRBV5-1 with TRBJ1-1, with TRBD1 identical over 9 bases. From germline, CDR1 is SGHRS and CDR2 YFSETQ. Trimming at V came to 1 base and at J to 2 bases, leaving 9 bases not matched to a gene. The CDR3 runs to 17 residues. The CDR3 DNA sequence: TGCGCCAGCAGCTTGTCCGGGACAGGGACCCTAAACACTGAAGCTTTCTTT. Translation: CASSLSGTGTLNTEAFF. Based on the CDR3 plus reference TRBV5-1 and TRBJ1-1, the full variable domain is KAGVTQTPRYLIKTRGQQVTLSCSPISGHRSVSWYQQTPGQGLQFLFEYFSETQRNKGNFPGRFSGRQFSNSRSEMNVSTLELGDSALYLCASSLSGTGTLNTEAFFGQGTRLTVV.

This clone was picked up one time. The chain uses TRBV30 and TRBJ2-1, with 8 nucleotides matching TRBD2. The CDR3 is 16 amino acids. CDR1 is GTSNPN and CDR2 is SVGIG in the germline V gene (reference sequence). J gave up 4 bases and V 3 bases, and 11 bases lay outside the gene matches. CDR3 nucleotide sequence: TGTGCCTGGAGACTAGCGGAAACGGTGGAGTACAATGAGCAGTTCTTC. Translating it yields CAWRLAETVEYNEQFF.

The rearrangement links TRBV5-1 to TRBJ2-3; 7 bases agree with TRBD1. The junction had 6 bases not matched to a gene; V was cut back by 4 bases and J by 4 bases. The germline CDR1 and CDR2 sequences are SGHRS and YFSETQ. CDR3 size: 14 residues. The CDR3 nucleotides read TGCGCCAGCAGCCGGGACAGAAAGGCAGATACGCAGTATTTT. Protein: CASSRDRKADTQYF.

The chain is built from TRBV5-1 and TRBJ2-1; possibly TRBD2 for D (6 bases). The CDR3 is made up of 14 amino acids. V lost 4 bases and J 5 bases, leaving 13 bases between the germline ends. Germline assignment: CDR1 SGHRS and CDR2 YFSETQ. The CDR3 reads CASSPTAGNNEQFF. Here the CDR3 DNA reads TGCGCCAGCAGCCCTACGGCGGGAAACAATGAGCAGTTCTTC.

The chain is built from TRBV5-8 and TRBJ2-1; 8 bases are a match to TRBD2. Per the germline V gene, CDR1 is SGHTS and CDR2 is YDEGEE. This CDR3 is built from 12 residues. The V and J ends lost 0 bases and 13 bases, in that order; junction bases with no gene match: 3. CDR3: CASSLAGRVQFF. The CDR3 DNA sequence: TGTGCCAGCAGCTTGGCCGGGAGGGTACAGTTCTTC.

The genes are TRBV6-5 and TRBJ1-5; weak D call: TRBD1 (5 bases). There are 14 residues in the CDR3. Germline values: CDR1 MNHEY, CDR2 SVGAGI. The germline V and J ends were trimmed by 0 bases and 7 bases, with 10 bases remaining between them. DNA for the CDR3: TGTGCCAGCAGTTACTCAGGGGTCCGCCAGCCCCAGCATTTT. Translation: CASSYSGVRQPQHF.

The CDR3 spells CASSQVYSARGAQHF. The CDR3 DNA follows: TGCGCCAGCAGCCAAGTGTATTCGGCCAGGGGAGCCCAGCATTTT. The chain employs TRBV4-1 and TRBJ1-5; tentative D call: TRBD1 (6 bases). Germline V lookup: CDR1 MGHRA, CDR2 YSYEKL. V lost 1 base to trimming and J lost 11 bases, with 18 bases between them. The CDR3 runs 15 residues.